This record looks at one TCR beta chain sequence and its context. The antigen is undetermined. The record originates from a study of graft-versus-host responses after intestinal transplantation. Broader study findings: Patients who carried graft-donor T cell macrochimerism also had high graft-versus-host to host-versus-graft clonal ratios in their allografts.

In germline, CDR1 is LGHNA, CDR2 YSLEER. The CDR3 loop spans 16 amino acids. Trimming cost V 0 bases and J 4 bases, with 15 bases left between them. This table comes from immunoSEQ multiplex PCR, and its TCRdb copy is limited to in-frame clones, with some not included. The sample yields about 70,000 clones, around 90% seen once. The chain uses TRBV4-3 and TRBJ2-5, with a tentative D call TRBD1 (6 bases). The sample here was unstimulated CD8+ T cells sorted from spleen or lymph node cells, taken before transplant. This clonotype was obtained from a human donor who was the organ donor for an intestinal transplant. Written as DNA, the CDR3 is TGCGCCAGCAGCCAAGAATACGAGGGGGTTCGAGAGACCCAGTACTTC. This translates into CASSQEYEGVRETQYF.